Listed below are T cell receptor beta chains from one sample, sequenced in a study of identical twins. Via MiXCR, TCRdb re-called the 5' RACE reads, giving one row per CDR3 protein. Counted here are 700,000 or so distinct CDR3 sequences, over 20% occurring once; the ten biggest clones make up about 4.5%. These same records also appear under a second study, on T cells expressing NK-cell markers.

The sequenced sample consisted of PBMCs. These receptor sequences come from a woman aged 18-35 years in good health. The CDR3 runs from the conserved cysteine through the conserved F or W. Fields, in order: D gene, J gene, CDR3 length, V gene, clone size, CDR3 protein, CDR3 DNA. The D gene is left open where the match is weak. Clone size appears in some rows only: once, few, many, or a class for an expanded clone.

>TRBD2|TRBJ2-7|19|TRBV20-1|-
CSARGRGLAGGLFSYEQYF
TGCAGTGCTAGAGGACGAGGACTAGCGGGAGGCCTTTTCTCCTACGAGCAGTACTTC
>-|TRBJ2-1|11|TRBV30|few
CAWSAGGEQFF
TGTGCCTGGAGCGCTGGGGGTGAGCAGTTCTTC
>TRBD2|TRBJ2-1|17|TRBV3-1|-
CASSQPPLAGGSGEQFF
TGTGCCAGCAGCCAGCCTCCACTAGCGGGAGGGTCGGGTGAGCAGTTCTTC
>-|TRBJ2-7|14|TRBV12-3/TRBV12-4|-
CASTSLGRSYEQYF
TGTGCCAGCACGTCCCTCGGCAGGTCCTACGAGCAGTACTTC
>-|TRBJ1-5|16|TRBV12-3/TRBV12-4|-
CASSLRARGGYQPQHF
TGTGCCAGCAGTTTAAGGGCAAGAGGGGGGTATCAGCCCCAGCATTTT
>TRBD1|TRBJ2-7|16|TRBV5-6|many
CASSSLRGTGVGEQYF
TGTGCCAGCAGCTCCTTGAGAGGGACAGGGGTCGGGGAGCAGTACTTC
>-|TRBJ1-2|12|TRBV20-1|few
CSAPQGNYGYTF
TGCAGTGCTCCCCAGGGTAACTATGGCTACACCTTC
>-|TRBJ2-1|15|TRBV11-2|-
CASSLAQGGWNEQFF
TGTGCCAGCAGCTTAGCGCAGGGGGGATGGAATGAGCAGTTCTTC
>TRBD1|TRBJ2-7|16|TRBV6-2/TRBV6-3|-
CASSYLPTGIKVEQYF
TGTGCCAGCAGTTACTTACCGACAGGGATAAAGGTCGAGCAGTACTTC
>TRBD2|TRBJ2-3|15|TRBV7-2|few
CASSLVLAGADTQYF
TGTGCCAGCAGCTTAGTACTAGCGGGAGCAGATACGCAGTATTTT
>-|TRBJ2-3|14|TRBV5-4|few
CASSSSEEIDTQYF
TGTGCCAGCAGCTCCTCTGAGGAAATCGATACGCAGTATTTT
>-|TRBJ1-1|13|TRBV20-1|-
CSDRSHGDTEAFF
TGCAGTGATAGAAGTCATGGGGACACTGAAGCTTTCTTT
>-|TRBJ2-1|14|TRBV13|many
CASSLGRTVNEQFF
TGTGCCAGCAGCTTGGGTCGGACAGTTAATGAGCAGTTCTTC
>TRBD1|TRBJ2-7|14|TRBV6-1|many
CASSNGGQGYEQYF
TGTGCCAGCAGCAACGGGGGACAGGGTTACGAGCAGTACTTC
>-|TRBJ2-5|15|TRBV10-2|many
CASSEPQGVQETQYF
TGCGCCAGCAGTGAGCCACAGGGAGTACAAGAGACCCAGTACTTC
>TRBD1|TRBJ2-3|18|TRBV9|-
CASSPRPIRDSGTDTQYF
TGTGCCAGCAGCCCCCGCCCAATACGGGACAGCGGCACAGATACGCAGTATTTT
>-|TRBJ2-1|16|TRBV15|-
CATSSARDISYNEQFF
TGTGCCACCAGCAGCGCGCGCGACATCTCCTACAATGAGCAGTTCTTC
>-|TRBJ2-2|16|TRBV3-1|-
CASSQAGRGYAGELFF
TGTGCCAGCAGCCAAGCTGGCAGGGGTTATGCCGGGGAGCTGTTTTTT
>-|TRBJ2-7|12|TRBV20-1|-
CSAPWGAREQYF
TGCAGTGCCCCATGGGGGGCTCGAGAGCAGTACTTC
>TRBD1|TRBJ2-1|16|TRBV18|-
CASSPTGTGVGNEQFF
TGTGCCAGCTCCCCTACCGGGACAGGGGTCGGCAATGAGCAGTTCTTC
>TRBD2|TRBJ2-1|20|TRBV11-1|-
CASSYDFRGGRQSSYNEQFF
TGTGCCAGCAGCTACGACTTTCGGGGGGGCCGCCAGAGCTCCTACAATGAGCAGTTCTTC
>-|TRBJ2-2|16|TRBV5-5|few
CASSLWRQEATGELFF
TGTGCCAGCAGCTTATGGAGACAGGAGGCCACCGGGGAGCTGTTTTTT
>-|TRBJ1-6|13|TRBV5-1|-
CASSLKEASPLHF
TGCGCCAGCAGCTTGAAGGAGGCTTCACCCCTCCACTTT
>TRBD2|TRBJ2-1|16|TRBV20-1|few
CSARGISSGSSNEQFF
TGCAGTGCTAGGGGAATTTCTAGCGGGAGTAGCAATGAGCAGTTCTTC
>-|TRBJ2-2|17|TRBV9|-
CASSPLDRTMNTGELFF
TGTGCCAGCAGCCCTTTGGACAGAACCATGAACACCGGGGAGCTGTTTTTT
>-|TRBJ2-7|13|TRBV15|many
CATSRDSSYEQYF
TGTGCCACCAGCAGAGATTCCAGTTACGAGCAGTACTTC
>TRBD1|TRBJ2-1|11|TRBV20-1|-
CSARGTGYPFF
TGCAGTGCTAGAGGGACAGGGTATCCGTTCTTC
>-|TRBJ1-1|13|TRBV20-1|few
CSAREDMNTEAFF
TGCAGTGCTAGAGAGGATATGAACACTGAAGCTTTCTTT
>-|TRBJ2-2|12|TRBV10-3|-
CAISLGAGELFF
TGTGCCATCAGTCTAGGAGCCGGGGAGCTGTTTTTT
>-|TRBJ1-5|14|TRBV6-1|many
CASSEHSFNQPQHF
TGTGCCAGCAGTGAGCACAGCTTCAATCAGCCCCAGCATTTT
>TRBD2|TRBJ2-2|16|TRBV20-1|-
CSARDPSGTNTGELVF
TGCAGTGCTAGAGATCCTAGCGGGACGAACACCGGGGAGCTGGTTTTT
>-|TRBJ2-3|13|TRBV5-1|-
CASSPDYTDTQYF
TGCGCCAGCAGCCCCGACTACACAGATACGCAGTATTTT
>-|TRBJ2-1|15|TRBV28|few
CASSLYPGRNNEQFF
TGTGCCAGCAGTTTATATCCAGGGAGGAACAATGAGCAGTTCTTC
>TRBD2|TRBJ2-7|15|TRBV27|few
CASSHTSGGTYEQYF
TGTGCCAGCAGTCACACTAGCGGGGGGACCTACGAGCAGTACTTC
>-|TRBJ2-1|17|TRBV19|-
CASSIPWTAPTHNEQFF
TGTGCCAGTAGTATCCCTTGGACAGCGCCGACCCACAATGAGCAGTTCTTC
>-|TRBJ2-2|15|TRBV12-3/TRBV12-4|few
CASSGVGLNTGELFF
TGTGCCAGCAGTGGCGTCGGGCTAAACACCGGGGAGCTGTTTTTT
>TRBD2|TRBJ2-1|15|TRBV20-1|few
CSVRGSGRAINEQFF
TGCAGTGTTAGGGGGAGCGGGAGGGCCATAAATGAGCAGTTCTTC
>TRBD1|TRBJ1-1|17|TRBV7-8|many
CASSPRQGDPMTTEAFF
TGTGCCAGCAGCCCCCGACAGGGGGACCCTATGACCACTGAAGCTTTCTTT
>TRBD1|TRBJ2-1|16|TRBV12-3/TRBV12-4|few
CASTPTGGADLHEQFF
TGTGCCAGCACCCCGACAGGGGGCGCGGATTTGCATGAGCAGTTCTTC
>TRBD1|TRBJ1-1|15|TRBV20-1|many
CSARDPVRGLAEAFF
TGCAGTGCTAGAGATCCTGTCAGGGGGCTCGCTGAAGCTTTCTTT
>-|TRBJ1-6|14|TRBV12-3/TRBV12-4|few
CASSLKGASSPLHF
TGTGCCAGCAGTTTAAAGGGCGCGAGTTCACCCCTCCACTTT
>-|TRBJ2-5|14|TRBV3-1|-
CASSQVGYIETQYF
TGTGCCAGCAGCCAAGTGGGCTATATCGAGACCCAGTACTTC
>TRBD2|TRBJ2-1|19|TRBV2|once
CASRRYVTSNSLDSNEQFF
TGTGCCAGCAGGCGATACGTGACTAGCAACTCCCTCGACTCCAATGAGCAGTTCTTC
>-|TRBJ1-3|13|TRBV5-4|-
CASSFTAGDTIYF
TGTGCCAGCAGCTTTACGGCGGGTGACACCATATATTTT
>TRBD1|TRBJ1-2|13|TRBV6-6|few
CASSPRQGVSCTF
TGTGCCAGCAGCCCACGACAGGGAGTATCCTGCACCTTC
>TRBD2|TRBJ2-3|15|TRBV3-1|-
CASSQGTSATDTQYF
TGTGCCAGCAGCCAAGGGACTAGCGCCACAGATACGCAGTATTTT
>-|TRBJ2-3|15|TRBV7-2|-
CASSRTPSPPDTQYF
TGTGCCAGCAGCCGGACTCCTTCCCCCCCAGATACGCAGTATTTT
>TRBD1|TRBJ2-1|17|TRBV7-9|-
CASSGPITGGSYNEQFF
TGTGCCAGCAGCGGACCCATAACAGGGGGCTCCTACAATGAGCAGTTCTTC
>TRBD1|TRBJ2-7|15|TRBV4-3|few
CASSQDNRGSYEQYF
TGCGCCAGCAGCCAAGATAACAGGGGTTCCTACGAGCAGTACTTC